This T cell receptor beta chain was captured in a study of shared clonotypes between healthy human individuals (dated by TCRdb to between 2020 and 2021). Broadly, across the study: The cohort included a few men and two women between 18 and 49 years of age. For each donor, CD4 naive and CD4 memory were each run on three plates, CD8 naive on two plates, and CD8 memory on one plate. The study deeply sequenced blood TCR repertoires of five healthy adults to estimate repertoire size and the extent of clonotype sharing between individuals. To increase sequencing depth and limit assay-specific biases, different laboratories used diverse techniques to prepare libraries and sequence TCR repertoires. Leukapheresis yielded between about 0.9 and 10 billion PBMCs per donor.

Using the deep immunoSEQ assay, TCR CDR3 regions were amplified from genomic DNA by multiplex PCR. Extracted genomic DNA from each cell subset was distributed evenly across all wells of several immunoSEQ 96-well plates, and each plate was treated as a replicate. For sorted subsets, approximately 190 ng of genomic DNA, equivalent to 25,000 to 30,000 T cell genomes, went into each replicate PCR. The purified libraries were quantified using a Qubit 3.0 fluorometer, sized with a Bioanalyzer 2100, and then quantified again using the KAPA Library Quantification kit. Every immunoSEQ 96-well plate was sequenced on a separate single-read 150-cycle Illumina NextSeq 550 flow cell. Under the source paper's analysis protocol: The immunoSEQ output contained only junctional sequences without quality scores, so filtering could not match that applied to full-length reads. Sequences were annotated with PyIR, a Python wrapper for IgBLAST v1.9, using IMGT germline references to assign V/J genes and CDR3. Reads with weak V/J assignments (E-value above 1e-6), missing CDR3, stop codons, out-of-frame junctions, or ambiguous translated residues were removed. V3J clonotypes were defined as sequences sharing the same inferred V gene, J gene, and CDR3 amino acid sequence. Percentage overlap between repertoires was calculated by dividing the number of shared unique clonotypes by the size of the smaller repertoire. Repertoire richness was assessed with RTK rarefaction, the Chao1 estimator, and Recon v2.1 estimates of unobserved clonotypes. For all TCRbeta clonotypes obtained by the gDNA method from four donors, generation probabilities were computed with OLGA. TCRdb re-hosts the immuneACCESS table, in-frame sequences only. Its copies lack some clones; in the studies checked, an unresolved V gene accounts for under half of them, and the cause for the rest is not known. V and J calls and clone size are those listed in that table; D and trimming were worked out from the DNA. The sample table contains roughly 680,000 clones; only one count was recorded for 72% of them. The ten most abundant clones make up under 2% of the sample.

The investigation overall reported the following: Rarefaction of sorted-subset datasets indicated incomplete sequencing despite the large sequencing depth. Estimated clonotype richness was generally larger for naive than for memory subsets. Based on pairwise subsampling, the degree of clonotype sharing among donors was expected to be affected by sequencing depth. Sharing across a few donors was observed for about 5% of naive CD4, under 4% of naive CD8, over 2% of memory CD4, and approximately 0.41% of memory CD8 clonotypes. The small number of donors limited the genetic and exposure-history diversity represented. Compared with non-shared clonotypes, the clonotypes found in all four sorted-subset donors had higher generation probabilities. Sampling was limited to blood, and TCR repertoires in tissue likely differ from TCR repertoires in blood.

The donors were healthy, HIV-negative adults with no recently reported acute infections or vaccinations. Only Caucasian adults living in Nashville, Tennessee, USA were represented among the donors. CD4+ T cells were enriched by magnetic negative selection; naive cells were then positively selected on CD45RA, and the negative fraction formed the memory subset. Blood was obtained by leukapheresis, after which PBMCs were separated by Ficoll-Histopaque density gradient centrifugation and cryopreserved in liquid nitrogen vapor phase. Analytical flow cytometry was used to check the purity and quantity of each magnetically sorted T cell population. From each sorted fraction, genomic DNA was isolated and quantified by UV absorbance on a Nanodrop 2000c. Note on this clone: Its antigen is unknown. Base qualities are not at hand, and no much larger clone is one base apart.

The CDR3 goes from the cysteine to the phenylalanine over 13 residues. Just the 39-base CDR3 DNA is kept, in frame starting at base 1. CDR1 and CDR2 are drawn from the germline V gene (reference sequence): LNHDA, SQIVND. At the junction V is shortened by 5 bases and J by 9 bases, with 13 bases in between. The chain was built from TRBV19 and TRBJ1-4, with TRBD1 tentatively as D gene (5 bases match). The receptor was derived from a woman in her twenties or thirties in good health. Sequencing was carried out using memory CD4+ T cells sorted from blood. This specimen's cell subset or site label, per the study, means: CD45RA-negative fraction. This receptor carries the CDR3 CASSSGTDQKLFF. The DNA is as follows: TGTGCCAGTAGTTCCGGGACGGACCAAAAACTGTTTTTT.